This note documents a single T cell receptor (beta chain) sequence. Its target is unknown. The source of the sample is a study of cytomegalovirus exposure and HLA in healthy donors. Regarding the study as a whole: In vitro work confirmed that a few CMV-associated chains recognize CMV antigens. Later analysis showed TCR association rates varying by HLA locus, highest for DRB1 and lowest for HLA-C. A later analysis found that most CMV-associated TCR beta chains appeared HLA-restricted.

Germline CDR1 LNHDA, CDR2 SQIVND (reference sequence). V was clipped by 2 bases and J by 0 bases; unmatched bases: 3. CDR3 length equals 15 residues. The PCR made use of 60 Vbeta and 13 Jbeta primers. Sequencing used immunoSEQ multiplex PCR; TCRdb keeps in-frame clones, though not all of them. The table shows roughly 110,000 clones, with roughly four fifths occurring only once. The origin of this receptor is a young man in good health and CMV-seronegative. The chain links TRBV19 to TRBJ1-1; 7 nucleotides match TRBD1. Sequenced: PBMCs. CDR3 region: CASSIQTGMNTEAFF. The CDR3 nucleotides are TGTGCCAGTAGTATACAGACAGGGATGAACACTGAAGCTTTCTTT.